This is a list of T cell receptor beta chains from one sample in a study of cytomegalovirus exposure and HLA in healthy donors. The protocol was immunoSEQ multiplex PCR, while the TCRdb copy is restricted to in-frame clones and leaves out a portion. The data contain approximately 170,000 clones, 71% of them seen just once; the ten biggest clones take up 1.5%. The material sequenced was PBMCs. Every receptor here comes from a girl aged 10 to 17 in good health and CMV-seronegative. CDR3s include the opening cysteine and the closing phenylalanine or tryptophan. D genes are given only for firm matches. Where a row states a size, it is once, few, many or the class of an expanded clone; other rows omit it.

D	V	size	J	CDR3	DNA
-	TRBV10-1	-	TRBJ2-5	CASSESGGTQYF	TGCGCCAGCAGTGAGTCGGGGGGGACCCAGTACTTC
-	TRBV7-3	-	TRBJ2-2	CASSLTGSVGELFF	TGTGCCAGCAGCTTAACCGGGAGTGTCGGGGAGCTGTTTTTT
TRBD2	TRBV5-1	-	TRBJ2-7	CASSPDSGGYEQYF	TGCGCCAGCAGCCCCGACTCGGGGGGGTACGAGCAGTACTTC
-	TRBV7-2	few	TRBJ1-2	CASSSAGGYGYTF	TGTGCCAGCAGCTCCGCGGGGGGCTATGGCTACACCTTC
-	TRBV2	-	TRBJ1-6	CASRVSNSYNSPLHF	TGTGCCAGCAGGGTCTCTAACTCCTATAATTCACCCCTCCACTTT
TRBD1	TRBV2	-	TRBJ2-7	CASTLGQGAYEQYF	TGTGCCAGCACCCTCGGACAGGGCGCCTACGAGCAGTACTTC
-	TRBV30	few	TRBJ1-6	CAWTEGSYNSPLHF	TGTGCCTGGACAGAGGGCTCCTATAATTCACCCCTCCACTTT
-	TRBV6-5	-	TRBJ1-1	CASSYGGFVDTEAFF	TGTGCCAGCAGTTACGGGGGGTTTGTGGACACTGAAGCTTTCTTT
TRBD1	TRBV19	-	TRBJ2-2	CASSSGQITGELFF	TGTGCCAGTAGTTCGGGACAGATCACCGGGGAGCTGTTTTTT
-	TRBV5-1	few	TRBJ2-7	CASNRPPRNEQYF	TGCGCCAGCAACAGGCCTCCTAGGAACGAGCAGTACTTC
TRBD2	TRBV15	-	TRBJ2-5	CATSTGTSGVETQYF	TGTGCCACCAGCACAGGGACTAGCGGGGTTGAGACCCAGTACTTC
-	TRBV12-5	-	TRBJ2-7	CASGTSLNEQYF	TGTGCTAGTGGTACTTCACTGAACGAGCAGTACTTC
-	TRBV7-3	-	TRBJ2-7	CASSPNGGVTYEQYF	TGTGCCAGCAGCCCCAACGGAGGGGTCACCTACGAGCAGTACTTC
-	TRBV18	few	TRBJ2-6	CASSVDRSSGANVLTF	TGTGCCAGCTCCGTGGACAGAAGCTCTGGGGCCAACGTCCTGACTTTC
-	TRBV9	-	TRBJ2-1	CASDRGFNEQFF	TGTGCCAGCGATCGAGGGTTCAATGAGCAGTTCTTC
-	TRBV6-1	few	TRBJ1-5	CATSGYGSNQPQHF	TGTGCCACCTCCGGGTATGGTAGCAATCAGCCCCAGCATTTT
TRBD1	TRBV5-1	few	TRBJ2-5	CASSLTLQGNRETQYF	TGCGCCAGCAGCTTGACACTACAGGGGAATCGGGAGACCCAGTACTTC
TRBD1	TRBV6-1	-	TRBJ1-5	CASSYRTGGEGPQHF	TGTGCCAGCAGCTACCGTACAGGGGGAGAAGGGCCCCAGCATTTT
TRBD2	TRBV11-3	-	TRBJ2-5	CASSPRDGLAGEETQYF	TGTGCCAGCAGCCCCCGTGACGGCCTAGCGGGGGAAGAGACCCAGTACTTC
TRBD1	TRBV6-1	few	TRBJ1-5	CASTGTGRNKPQHF	TGTGCCAGCACTGGGACAGGGCGGAATAAGCCCCAGCATTTT
TRBD1	TRBV15	-	TRBJ2-5	CATSRPGQTRETQYF	TGTGCCACCAGCAGACCGGGACAGACGCGAGAGACCCAGTACTTC
-	TRBV15	-	TRBJ1-1	CATSRDSAGWTEAFF	TGTGCCACCAGCAGAGATTCGGCAGGTTGGACTGAAGCTTTCTTT
-	TRBV1	-	TRBJ1-5	CTSSHPQGKVVSNQPQHF	TGCACCAGCAGCCATCCTCAGGGAAAGGTGGTAAGCAATCAGCCCCAGCATTTT
-	TRBV28	-	TRBJ2-5	CASSQGDVETQYF	TGTGCCAGCAGTCAGGGTGACGTAGAGACCCAGTACTTC
-	TRBV6-5	-	TRBJ1-4	CASSYTSTGEKLFF	TGTGCCAGCAGTTACACCTCGACAGGTGAAAAACTGTTTTTT
-	TRBV5-4	-	TRBJ2-2	CASSPPAGPNTGELFF	TGTGCCAGCAGCCCCCCCGCAGGCCCGAACACCGGGGAGCTGTTTTTT
-	TRBV15	-	TRBJ2-6	CATSRNRNPGANVLTF	TGTGCCACCAGCAGAAACAGGAACCCTGGGGCCAACGTCCTGACTTTC
TRBD1	TRBV10-1	few	TRBJ2-5	CASSEGTGEETQYF	TGCGCCAGCAGTGAAGGGACAGGGGAAGAGACCCAGTACTTC
-	TRBV29-1	-	TRBJ1-4	CSAEGKDGYEKLFF	TGCAGCGCAGAGGGAAAAGATGGATACGAAAAACTGTTTTTT
-	TRBV7-2	-	TRBJ1-3	CASSDFLSSGNTIYF	TGTGCCAGCAGCGATTTCCTGAGCTCTGGAAACACCATATATTTT
-	TRBV19	-	TRBJ2-7	CASRDNYEQYF	TGTGCCAGCAGGGACAACTACGAGCAGTACTTC
TRBD2	TRBV19	-	TRBJ2-1	CASRFGGAEMNEQFF	TGTGCCAGTAGGTTCGGGGGGGCCGAGATGAATGAGCAGTTCTTC
TRBD1	TRBV5-1	-	TRBJ1-1	CASSHGDSEAFF	TGCGCCAGCAGCCACGGGGACAGTGAAGCTTTCTTT
TRBD1	TRBV6-5	-	TRBJ2-1	CASMIGQGVYNEQFF	TGTGCCAGCATGATTGGACAGGGAGTATACAATGAGCAGTTCTTC
-	TRBV2	-	TRBJ1-2	CASSDRPPGTVTNYGYTF	TGTGCCAGCAGTGATCGCCCCCCGGGAACGGTGACTAACTATGGCTACACCTTC
-	TRBV10-2	-	TRBJ1-5	CASSEAAGRVQPQHF	TGCGCCAGCAGTGAGGCGGCGGGACGGGTGCAGCCCCAGCATTTT
TRBD2	TRBV5-6	-	TRBJ2-4	CASSLAGGRRHIQYF	TGTGCCAGCAGCTTGGCGGGGGGGCGCCGGCACATTCAGTACTTC
-	TRBV2	few	TRBJ1-5	CASSERGAQPQHF	TGTGCCAGCAGTGAACGGGGGGCTCAGCCCCAGCATTTT
TRBD1	TRBV27	-	TRBJ1-4	CASSLLLPAQGGEKLFF	TGTGCCAGCAGTTTATTACTTCCCGCACAGGGGGGCGAAAAACTGTTTTTT
-	TRBV9	few	TRBJ2-2	CASSPSVTGELFF	TGTGCCAGCAGCCCAAGCGTAACCGGGGAGCTGTTTTTT